Below, 24 T cell receptor beta chains from the same sample are listed, as sequenced in a study of identifying expanded T cells in peripheral blood. Clones were sequenced by immunoSEQ multiplex PCR, and TCRdb holds only the in-frame ones, with some missing. This table has approximately 100,000 clones, 70% to 90% appearing once. The sequenced sample was blood. The receptors originated from a person aged 18 to 70 in good health.

The genes are TRBV5-1 and TRBJ2-5; 9 nucleotides match TRBD1. There are 15 residues in the CDR3. J gave up 4 bases and V 4 bases, and 8 bases lay outside the gene matches. The germline CDR1 and CDR2 sequences are SGHRS and YFSETQ. CDR3 DNA: TGCGCCAGCAGCCCCATACAGGGGGCGAGAGAGACCCAGTACTTC. Protein sequence: CASSPIQGARETQYF.

This sequence joins TRBV4-3 and TRBJ1-2; D possibly corresponds to TRBD1 (6 bases). Germline V CDR1 and CDR2: LGHNA, YSLEER. V lost 0 bases to trimming and J lost 8 bases, with 10 bases between them. The CDR3 loop spans 13 amino acids. CDR3 sequence: CASSQEGGLGYTF. In nucleotides, the CDR3 is TGCGCCAGCAGCCAAGAAGGGGGATTAGGCTACACCTTC.

This clone was observed once. The chain recombines TRBV2 with TRBJ2-1; the D is unclear. The V end lost 9 bases, the J end lost 6 bases, and 12 bases lay between the germline ends. Looked up from germline, CDR1 is SNHLY and CDR2 is FYNNEI. CDR3 length: 12 residues. Here the CDR3 DNA reads TGTGCCAGAACGGGTAGGGCCAATGAGCAGTTCTTC. Translation: CARTGRANEQFF.

The gene calls are TRBV11-3 and TRBJ2-1, with D perhaps being TRBD1 or TRBD2 (5 bases each). Germline loops: CDR1 SGHNT, CDR2 YENEEA. This CDR3 has 14 residues. Trimming took off 1 base at V and 8 bases at J, with 12 bases between the two ends. DNA for the CDR3: TGTGCCAGCAGCTTAGGGGGACGTCGGGATGAGCAGTTCTTC. Its protein product is CASSLGGRRDEQFF.

This rearrangement joins TRBV7-2 to TRBJ2-2; maybe TRBD1 (5 bases). This CDR3 comprises 19 residues. V was cut by 5 bases and J by 6 bases, with 28 bases left in between. Germline CDR1 SGHTA, CDR2 FQGNSA. Here the CDR3 DNA reads TGTGCCAGCAGCCGAAAATCAGGGAACCGCAGGGCTGGGGCCGGGGAGCTGTTTTTT. This sequence encodes CASSRKSGNRRAGAGELFF.

The V call is TRBV5-6, the J call TRBJ2-3; D might be TRBD1 or TRBD2, each matching 5 bases. This CDR3 is built from 15 residues. CDR1 is SGHDT and CDR2 is YYEEEE in the germline V gene. The V end lost 5 bases, the J end lost 2 bases, and 15 bases lay between the germline ends. CDR3 residues: CASRFVGADTDTQYF. CDR3 DNA sequence: TGTGCCAGCAGATTCGTCGGGGCCGACACAGATACGCAGTATTTT.

This chain connects TRBV28 to TRBJ2-3; 8 positions match TRBD2. Germline V CDR1 and CDR2: MDHEN, SYDVKM. The CDR3 is 14 residues long. The J segment lost 1 base and the V segment lost 8 bases, leaving 5 bases of the junction unmatched. For the CDR3, the DNA is TGTGCCAGCCGCCGGCGGGGGGGCACAGATACGCAGTATTTT. Translation: CASRRRGGTDTQYF.

The chain links TRBV28 to TRBJ1-5, with D maybe TRBD1 (6 bases). The CDR3 covers 14 residues. V was pared by 1 base and J by 6 bases, with 10 bases between. CDR1 and CDR2 (germline): MDHEN, SYDVKM. The CDR3 coding sequence is TGTGCCAGCAGTTTATTGGGAGGGGGTCAGCCCCAGCATTTT. It codes for CASSLLGGGQPQHF.

The chain uses TRBV13 and TRBJ2-3; D gene unclear. This CDR3 spans 12 amino acids. V was cut by 5 bases and J by 2 bases, with 5 bases left in between. Germline V gene sequence: CDR1 PRHDT, CDR2 FYEKMQ (reference sequence). CDR3 sequence (DNA): TGTGCCAGCAGCCGATTCACAGATACGCAGTATTTT. Residues: CASSRFTDTQYF.

This clone was counted once. V and J are TRBV30 and TRBJ1-1; D call uncertain. CDR1 and CDR2 from the germline V gene are GTSNPN and SVGIG (reference sequence). The CDR3 has 13 amino acids. Between the trimmed V and J ends, which lost 4 bases and 0 bases, there was a span of 9 bases. In DNA form, the CDR3 reads TGTGCCTGGACGCGCACTCTGAACACTGAAGCTTTCTTT. Encoded protein: CAWTRTLNTEAFF.

The chain recombines TRBV7-9 with TRBJ2-3; either TRBD1 or TRBD2 may fit D (5 bases each). This CDR3 spans 13 amino acids. V lost 4 bases and J lost 6, with 11 bases in between. Germline V lookup: CDR1 SEHNR, CDR2 FQNEAQ (reference sequence). CDR3 DNA: TGTGCCAGCAGCTCCTCCGGGGCGGATACGCAGTATTTT. It specifies CASSSSGADTQYF.

This clone appeared a single time. The chain uses TRBV28 and TRBJ1-4, with 9 bases matching TRBD1. The CDR3 totals 13 residues. Germline CDR1 and CDR2: MDHEN and SYDVKM. Germline trimming cut 9 bases from V and 7 bases from J; bases unmatched to any gene: 6. In DNA, the CDR3 is TGTGCCAGTAGCGGGACAGGGCTTGAAAAACTGTTTTTT. Translated: CASSGTGLEKLFF.

The chain has TRBV4-3 and TRBJ2-5, with 9 bases aligning to TRBD2. Trimming at V came to 2 bases and at J to 6 bases, leaving 4 bases not matched to a gene. This CDR3 contains 14 residues. Germline V gene sequence: CDR1 LGHNA, CDR2 YSLEER. The CDR3 DNA follows: TGCGCCAGCAGCCAATCGCGGGGGGGGAAGACCCAGTACTTC. Encoded protein: CASSQSRGGKTQYF.

This sequence joins TRBV5-4 and TRBJ2-3; 11 bases line up with TRBD2. There are 15 residues in the CDR3. Germline V CDR1 and CDR2: SGHNT, YYREEE (reference sequence). With 5 bases clipped from V and 0 bases from J, the junction kept 2 bases outside the gene matches. CDR3 in amino acids: CASRLAGGSTDTQYF. CDR3 nucleotides: TGTGCCAGCAGGCTAGCGGGGGGTAGCACAGATACGCAGTATTTT.

This chain links TRBV7-2 with TRBJ1-1, with a possible D match to TRBD1 (5 bases). The V end was cut by 1 base, the J end by 4 bases, with 10 bases between. The length of the CDR3 is 14 residues. The germline CDR1 and CDR2 sequences are SGHTA and FQGNSA. DNA for the CDR3: TGTGCCAGCAGCTTAGTAGGGGCAGGCACTGAAGCTTTCTTT. Translated, it gives CASSLVGAGTEAFF.

This rearrangement joins TRBV4-3 to TRBJ2-7; D perhaps matches TRBD2 (6 bases). From germline, CDR1 is LGHNA and CDR2 YSLEER. Trimming pared 4 bases from V and 2 bases from J, leaving 12 bases between. The CDR3 contains 14 residues. As DNA, the CDR3 is TGCGCCAGCAGCCCGGGACTGCTTACCTACGAGCAGTACTTC. Amino acids: CASSPGLLTYEQYF.

The CDR3 here is CASSYFTGGYGYTF. Here the CDR3 DNA reads TGTGCCAGCAGTTACTTCACAGGGGGCTATGGCTACACCTTC. V is TRBV6-6 and J is TRBJ1-2; 8 nucleotides agree with TRBD1. V gave up 1 base and J gave up 4 bases; unmatched junction bases: 2. CDR1 is MNHNY and CDR2 is SVGAGI in the germline V gene (reference sequence). The length of the CDR3 is 14 residues.

This chain connects TRBV5-6 to TRBJ2-5; D unresolved. V lost 0 bases and J 7 bases, leaving 13 bases between the germline ends. The CDR3 is 14 residues long. Looked up from germline, CDR1 is SGHDT and CDR2 is YYEEEE. The CDR3 region is CASSLAAELRTQYF. In DNA form, the CDR3 reads TGTGCCAGCAGCTTGGCCGCGGAACTGAGGACCCAGTACTTC. The full variable domain, in which reference TRBV5-6 and TRBJ2-5 provide the parts outside the CDR3, is DAGVTQSPTHLIKTRGQQVTLRCSPKSGHDTVSWYQQALGQGPQFIFQYYEEEERQRGNFPDRFSGHQFPNYSSELNVNALLLGDSALYLCASSLAAELRTQYFGPGTRLLVL.

This clone occurred many times. The gene calls are TRBV10-2 and TRBJ1-5; 7 bases agree with TRBD1. From germline, CDR1 is WSHSY and CDR2 SAAADI. This CDR3 has 14 amino acids. V lost 1 base and J lost 5; bases outside the gene matches: 2. CDR3 sequence: CASSELGTDQPQHF. CDR3 nucleotide sequence: TGCGCCAGCAGTGAGTTAGGGACAGATCAGCCCCAGCATTTT.

V and J are TRBV5-6 and TRBJ2-3, with D perhaps matching TRBD1 (5 bases). The CDR3 runs 14 residues. V was pared by 7 bases and J by 7 bases, with 19 bases between. The germline gives CDR1 SGHDT, CDR2 YYEEEE. The CDR3 here is CASVDSHTDYTQYF. The CDR3 nucleotides read TGTGCCAGCGTCGACAGCCACACGGATTATACGCAGTATTTT.

J is TRBJ2-7 and V is TRBV5-1, with 7 bases identical to TRBD1. This CDR3 comprises 15 residues. Unmatched junction bases numbered 7, after V lost 4 bases and J lost 0 bases. The germline CDR1 and CDR2 sequences are SGHRS and YFSETQ. In nucleotides, the CDR3 is TGCGCCAGCAGCCCCAGGGGGTCGGACTCCTACGAGCAGTACTTC. Protein product: CASSPRGSDSYEQYF.

V gene TRBV5-6 combines with J gene TRBJ1-2; 7 nucleotides match TRBD1. Germline V gene data show CDR1 as SGHDT and CDR2 as YYEEEE. CDR3 size: 14 residues. V dropped 4 bases and J dropped 4; count of bases not matched to a gene: 7. The CDR3 region has the DNA TGTGCCAGCAGCCCCGGGACAGCGGGCTATGGCTACACCTTC. This sequence encodes CASSPGTAGYGYTF.

V and J are TRBV7-9 and TRBJ2-2, with D possibly being TRBD1 (5 bases). The CDR3 sequence is 11 residues long. The germline V gene encodes CDR1 SEHNR and CDR2 FQNEAQ (reference sequence). With 5 bases removed from V and 11 bases from J, the gap between germline ends came to 9 bases. This chain's CDR3 is CASSRTRELFF. In DNA form, the CDR3 reads TGTGCCAGCAGCAGGACACGTGAGCTGTTTTTT.

This clone occurred once. The chain is built from TRBV18 and TRBJ1-2; D unclear. Trimming removed 3 bases from V and 0 bases from J, with 8 bases in between. The CDR3 length is 14 residues. Germline CDR1 is KGHSH and CDR2 is LQKENI. The CDR3 sequence is CASSPGGANYGYTF. The CDR3 coding sequence is TGTGCCAGCTCACCCGGCGGTGCTAACTATGGCTACACCTTC.